The 13 T cell receptor beta chains reported below all come from one sample, sequenced in a study of identical twins (dated by TCRdb to about 2016). Library construction relied on 5' RACE. Sequencing was carried out with an Illumina HiSeq 2000. The public reads were quality trimmed at Q25 with fastp and then assembled into clones with MiXCR by TCRdb, keeping productive beta chains. All rows with the same CDR3 protein become a single entry with the most common DNA and genes. This sample gives about 530,000 distinct CDR3 sequences in total; roughly 15% of them show up just once. The ten largest make up 0.44% of the sample. The same sample was also used in a study of yellow fever vaccine responses in identical twins.

The sequenced material came from CD4+ T cells sorted from blood. Source of these receptors: a woman aged 18 to 35 in good health.

The genes are TRBV29-1 and TRBJ2-3; TRBD2 matches 7 bases. Looked up from germline, CDR1 is SQVTM and CDR2 is ANQGSEA. Trimming removed 7 bases from V and 0 bases from J; junction bases left unmatched: 7. This CDR3 is 14 amino acids long. CDR3 sequence reads: CSALSGFSTDTQYF. The CDR3 DNA is TGCAGCGCCCTTAGCGGGTTTAGCACAGATACGCAGTATTTT.

This chain joins TRBV7-2 and TRBJ2-3; no reliable D call. CDR1 is SGHTA, CDR2 FQGNSA, per germline. The CDR3 is 14 residues long. Trimming stripped 1 base from V and 5 bases from J, with 10 bases between. CDR3 amino acids: CASSLGTHLDTQYF. In DNA form, the CDR3 reads TGTGCCAGCAGCTTAGGGACCCACTTAGATACGCAGTATTTT.

The gene calls are TRBV27 and TRBJ1-2; D remains ambiguous. CDR1 is MNHEY, CDR2 SMNVEV, per germline (reference sequence). Trimming took off 3 bases at V and 4 bases at J, with 15 bases between the two ends. This CDR3 is built from 15 residues. CDR3 in amino acids: CASSLAGPSLYGYTF. The CDR3 DNA is TGTGCCAGCAGTTTGGCCGGGCCTTCACTCTATGGCTACACCTTC.

This clonotype was seen only a few times. The rearrangement uses TRBV20-1 and TRBJ2-1; D might be TRBD2 (5 bases). The V gene lost 1 base and the J gene lost 3 bases, with 16 bases spanning the gap. CDR3 length equals 16 residues. The germline V gene encodes CDR1 DFQATT and CDR2 SNEGSKA (reference sequence). The chain's CDR3 is CSARAVGSAGYNEQFF. The CDR3, as DNA: TGCAGTGCTAGAGCCGTTGGTAGCGCGGGCTACAATGAGCAGTTCTTC.

A few counts support this clonotype. The V gene is TRBV5-1, the J gene TRBJ2-7; 10 bases are shared with TRBD2. The ends lost 0 bases at V and 5 bases at J; junction bases unmatched: 8. CDR3 size: 16 residues. Per the germline V gene, CDR1 is SGHRS and CDR2 is YFSETQ. In DNA form, the CDR3 reads TGCGCCAGCAGCTTGGCCCCTAGCGGGAGATACGACGAGCAGTACTTC. This sequence encodes CASSLAPSGRYDEQYF.

Only a few counts were recorded for this clonotype. The chain couples TRBV12-3 or TRBV12-4 to TRBJ2-1; 8 positions match TRBD2. The CDR3 has 14 residues. V lost 5 bases, J lost 6 bases, and 6 bases stayed unmatched. CDR3: CASSPRTSTNEQFF. The CDR3 DNA sequence: TGTGCCAGCAGTCCGCGGACTAGCACCAATGAGCAGTTCTTC.

The sample holds many counts of this clonotype. V usage is TRBV12-3 or TRBV12-4 and J usage is TRBJ2-7; 10 bases align to TRBD2. This CDR3 has 15 amino acids. Losses at the gene ends were 5 bases for V and 4 bases for J; bases not matched to a gene: 8. CDR3 protein: CASSPVSGRPYEQYF. CDR3 coding DNA: TGTGCCAGCAGTCCCGTTAGCGGGAGGCCGTACGAGCAGTACTTC.

V is TRBV29-1 and J is TRBJ2-7, with D possibly being TRBD2 (6 bases). The CDR3 sequence is 10 residues long. Trimming stripped 7 bases from V and 6 bases from J, with 10 bases between. Germline values: CDR1 SQVTM, CDR2 ANQGSEA. CDR3 sequence (DNA): TGCAGCGCCGGGAGTTTCGAGCAGTACTTC. Encoded protein: CSAGSFEQYF.

The rearrangement uses TRBV5-1 and TRBJ2-1, with 9 bases lining up with TRBD2. The CDR3 sequence is 17 residues long. Germline-derived CDR1 and CDR2 are SGHRS and YFSETQ. Trimming at V came to 3 bases and at J to 1 base, leaving 8 bases not matched to a gene. In DNA, the CDR3 is TGCGCCAGCAGCTCCCAACCTACTAGCGGGTCCTACAATGAGCAGTTCTTC. Protein: CASSSQPTSGSYNEQFF.

This clonotype came up many times. The chain links TRBV28 to TRBJ1-6; no clear D gene. Trimming pared 1 base from V and 7 bases from J, leaving 11 bases between. CDR1 is MDHEN, CDR2 SYDVKM, per germline. This CDR3 is built from 15 residues. The DNA of the CDR3 is TGTGCCAGCAGTTTATACGGACGGGTAAATTCACCCCTCCACTTT. Protein product: CASSLYGRVNSPLHF. Combining the CDR3 with reference TRBV28 and TRBJ1-6 gives the whole variable domain DVKVTQSSRYLVKRTGEKVFLECVQDMDHENMFWYRQDPGLGLRLIYFSYDVKMKEKGDIPEGYSVSREKKERFSLILESASTNQTSMYLCASSLYGRVNSPLHFGNGTRLTVT.

This clonotype was seen only a few times. This chain connects TRBV24-1 to TRBJ2-2; D gene ambiguous. Looked up from germline, CDR1 is KGHDR and CDR2 is SFDVKD. The CDR3 is made up of 15 amino acids. The V end lost 1 base, the J end lost 1 base, and 6 bases lay between the germline ends. The CDR3 reads CATSDLGQNTGELFF. CDR3 coding DNA: TGTGCCACCAGTGATTTAGGGCAGAACACCGGGGAGCTGTTTTTT.

The table lists this clonotype with a few counts. The gene calls are TRBV20-1 and TRBJ2-4; D is uncertain. The V gene's germline CDR1 is DFQATT and CDR2 SNEGSKA (reference sequence). Trimming removed 2 bases at V and 2 bases at J, with 4 bases between. CDR3 length: 12 amino acids. The CDR3 region is CSARIPKNIQYF. The CDR3, as DNA: TGCAGTGCTAGAATCCCCAAAAACATTCAGTACTTC.

The sample holds a few counts of this clonotype. The chain recombines TRBV20-1 with TRBJ2-5, with 8 bases aligning to TRBD1. CDR1 is DFQATT, CDR2 SNEGSKA, per germline (reference sequence). The CDR3 contains 13 residues. Unmatched junction bases numbered 8, after V lost 6 bases and J lost 5 bases. CDR3: CSAQTGVEETQYF. The CDR3 region has the DNA TGCAGTGCACAGACAGGGGTCGAGGAGACCCAGTACTTC.